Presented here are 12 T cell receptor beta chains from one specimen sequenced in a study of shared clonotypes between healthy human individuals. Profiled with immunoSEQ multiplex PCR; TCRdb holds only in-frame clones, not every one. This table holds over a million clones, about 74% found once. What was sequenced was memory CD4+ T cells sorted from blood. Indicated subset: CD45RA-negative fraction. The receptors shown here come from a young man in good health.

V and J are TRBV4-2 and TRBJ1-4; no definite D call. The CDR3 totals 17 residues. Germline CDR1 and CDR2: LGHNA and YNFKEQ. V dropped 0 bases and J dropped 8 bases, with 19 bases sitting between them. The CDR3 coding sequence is TGTGCCAGCAGCCAAGAAACTTCGGGCCTCCCGGGGGAAAAACTGTTTTTT. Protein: CASSQETSGLPGEKLFF.

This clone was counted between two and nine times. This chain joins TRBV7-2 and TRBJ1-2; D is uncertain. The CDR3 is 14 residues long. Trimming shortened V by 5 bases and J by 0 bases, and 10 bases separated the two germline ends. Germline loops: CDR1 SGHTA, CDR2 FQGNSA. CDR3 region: CASSPQHANYGYTF. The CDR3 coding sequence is TGTGCCAGCAGCCCCCAACATGCTAACTATGGCTACACCTTC.

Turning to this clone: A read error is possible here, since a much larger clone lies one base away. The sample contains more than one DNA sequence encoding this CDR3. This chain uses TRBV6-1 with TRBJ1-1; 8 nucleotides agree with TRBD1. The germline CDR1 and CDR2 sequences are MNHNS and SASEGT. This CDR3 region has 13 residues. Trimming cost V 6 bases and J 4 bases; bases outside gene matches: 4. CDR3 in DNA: TGTGCCAGCAGCCTTACAGGGGGCACTGAAGCTTTCTTT. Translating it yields CASSLTGGTEAFF.

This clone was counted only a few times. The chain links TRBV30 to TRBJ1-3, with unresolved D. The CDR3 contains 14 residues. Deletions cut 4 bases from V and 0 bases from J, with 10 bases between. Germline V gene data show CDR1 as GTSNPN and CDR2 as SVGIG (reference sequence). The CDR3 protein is CAWTVGSSGNTIYF. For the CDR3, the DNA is TGTGCCTGGACCGTGGGGTCCTCTGGAAACACCATATATTTT. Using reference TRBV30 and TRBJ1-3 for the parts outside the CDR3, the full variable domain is SQTIHQWPATLVQPVGSPLSLECTVEGTSNPNLYWYRQAAGRGLQLLFYSVGIGQISSEVPQNLSASRPQDRQFILSSKKLLLSDSGFYLCAWTVGSSGNTIYFGEGSWLTVV.

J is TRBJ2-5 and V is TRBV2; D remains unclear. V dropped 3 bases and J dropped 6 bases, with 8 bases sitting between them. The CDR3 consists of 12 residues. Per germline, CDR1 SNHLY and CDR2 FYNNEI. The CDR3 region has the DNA TGTGCCAGCAGTGACGTCGGAAAGACCCAGTACTTC. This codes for CASSDVGKTQYF.

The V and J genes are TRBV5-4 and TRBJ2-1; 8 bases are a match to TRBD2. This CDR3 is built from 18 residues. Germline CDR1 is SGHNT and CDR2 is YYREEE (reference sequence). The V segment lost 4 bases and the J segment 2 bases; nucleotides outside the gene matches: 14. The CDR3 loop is CASSPPPSGPPTYNEQFF. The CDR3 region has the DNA TGTGCCAGCAGCCCCCCCCCTAGCGGGCCTCCGACCTACAATGAGCAGTTCTTC.

Here the CDR3 reads CASSLRTSGGQQFF. CDR3 DNA: TGCGCCAGCAGCCTTCGGACTAGCGGGGGACAGCAGTTCTTC. The genes are TRBV5-1 and TRBJ2-1, with 13 positions matching TRBD2. The CDR3 has 14 amino acids. The germline V gene encodes CDR1 SGHRS and CDR2 YFSETQ. After removal of 4 bases from V and 11 bases from J, the junction contained 6 bases not matched to a gene. The full variable domain, its missing parts supplied by reference TRBV5-1 and TRBJ2-1, is KAGVTQTPRYLIKTRGQQVTLSCSPISGHRSVSWYQQTPGQGLQFLFEYFSETQRNKGNFPGRFSGRQFSNSRSEMNVSTLELGDSALYLCASSLRTSGGQQFFGPGTRLTVL.

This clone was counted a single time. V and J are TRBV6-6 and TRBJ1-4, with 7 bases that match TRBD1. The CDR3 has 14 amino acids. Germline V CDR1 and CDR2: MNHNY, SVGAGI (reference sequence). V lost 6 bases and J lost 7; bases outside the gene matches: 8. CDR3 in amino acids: CASRKRGQSEKLFF. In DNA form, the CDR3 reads TGTGCCAGCAGGAAACGGGGACAGAGTGAAAAACTGTTTTTT.

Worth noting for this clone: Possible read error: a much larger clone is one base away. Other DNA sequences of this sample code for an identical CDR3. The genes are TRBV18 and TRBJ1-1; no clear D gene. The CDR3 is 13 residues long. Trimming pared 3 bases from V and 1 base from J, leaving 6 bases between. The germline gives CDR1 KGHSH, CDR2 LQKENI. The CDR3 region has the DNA TGTGCCAGCTCACCCACAGCGAACACTGAAGCTTTCTTT. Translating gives CASSPTANTEAFF.

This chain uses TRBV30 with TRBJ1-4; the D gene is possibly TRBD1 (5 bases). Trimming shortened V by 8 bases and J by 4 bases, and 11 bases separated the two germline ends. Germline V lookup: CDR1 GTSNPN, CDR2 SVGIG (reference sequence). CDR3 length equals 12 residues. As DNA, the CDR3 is TGTGCCGGGGGACTGAATAATGAAAAACTGTTTTTT. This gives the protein CAGGLNNEKLFF. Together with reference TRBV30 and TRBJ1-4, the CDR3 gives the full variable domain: SQTIHQWPATLVQPVGSPLSLECTVEGTSNPNLYWYRQAAGRGLQLLFYSVGIGQISSEVPQNLSASRPQDRQFILSSKKLLLSDSGFYLCAGGLNNEKLFFGSGTQLSVL.

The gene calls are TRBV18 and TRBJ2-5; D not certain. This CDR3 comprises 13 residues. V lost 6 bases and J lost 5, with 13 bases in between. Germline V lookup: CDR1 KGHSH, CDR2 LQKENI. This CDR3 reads CASSRNSQETQYF. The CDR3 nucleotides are TGTGCCAGCTCGCGGAATTCCCAGGAGACCCAGTACTTC.

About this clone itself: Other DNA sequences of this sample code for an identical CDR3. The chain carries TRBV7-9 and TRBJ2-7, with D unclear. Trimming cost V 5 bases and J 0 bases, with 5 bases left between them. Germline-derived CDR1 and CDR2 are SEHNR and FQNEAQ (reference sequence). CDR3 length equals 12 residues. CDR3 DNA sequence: TGTGCCAGCAGCCTAACCTCCTACGAGCAGTACTTC. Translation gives CASSLTSYEQYF.